A single sample gave rise to the 32 T cell receptor beta chains below, sequenced in a study of OX40 agonist ivuxolimab in advanced cancers. Here immunoSEQ multiplex PCR was the method, and the copy in TCRdb shows in-frame clones only, minus some. The sample lists roughly 28,000 clones, just over 90% occurring once. The sequences come from CD4+ or CD8+ T cells sorted from blood, collected in a trial of the OX40 agonist ivuxolimab. The origin of the receptors is an adult with an advanced solid tumor such as melanoma, head and neck, liver or kidney cancer.

This CDR3 is CASSGTGTDGYTF. The DNA for the CDR3 is TGTGCCAGCAGTGGAACAGGGACTGACGGCTACACCTTC. The V and J genes are TRBV6-1 and TRBJ1-2; tentative D call: TRBD1 (6 bases). Germline CDR1 reads MNHNS; CDR2 reads SASEGT. V shed 4 bases and J shed 8 bases, with 14 bases lying between them. This CDR3 has 13 residues.

CDR3 DNA: TGTGCCAGCAGCTGGGGACAGGGGGACAGCACAGATACGCAGTATTTT. Its protein product is CASSWGQGDSTDTQYF. The rearrangement links TRBV11-2 to TRBJ2-3; TRBD1 matches at 11 bases. With V trimmed by 4 bases and J by 0 bases, 3 bases remained unmatched. CDR3 size: 16 residues. The germline gives CDR1 SGHAT, CDR2 FQNNGV.

In nucleotides, the CDR3 is TGTGCCAGCAGTTCCGGGACAGGGAGGCCTCAGCCCCAGCATTTT. Protein product: CASSSGTGRPQPQHF. This sequence joins TRBV2 and TRBJ1-5; 9 bases are a match to TRBD1. Germline V lookup: CDR1 SNHLY, CDR2 FYNNEI. CDR3 length equals 15 residues. V shed 5 bases and J 6 bases; nucleotides not matched to a gene: 8.

The gene calls are TRBV10-3 and TRBJ1-1; 10 bases agree with TRBD1. Germline V gene lookup returns CDR1 ENHRY and CDR2 SYGVKD. The CDR3 covers 15 residues. Trimming took 0 bases from V and 4 from J; bases not matched to a gene: 2. CDR3 in DNA: TGTGCCATCAGTGAGTCAAGGACAGGGGGCACTGAAGCTTTCTTT. This sequence encodes CAISESRTGGTEAFF.

The chain has TRBV5-6 and TRBJ1-6, with 8 positions matching TRBD1. The V gene's germline CDR1 is SGHDT and CDR2 YYEEEE. The CDR3 is made up of 14 amino acids. V was clipped by 0 bases and J by 12 bases; unmatched bases: 5. CDR3 sequence: CASSLGDTGGPLHF. CDR3 sequence (DNA): TGTGCCAGCAGCTTGGGCGACACAGGGGGACCCCTCCACTTT.

This sequence joins TRBV19 and TRBJ1-5; D is perhaps TRBD1 (5 bases). Germline lookup yields CDR1 LNHDA and CDR2 SQIVND (reference sequence). Trimming took off 8 bases at V and 6 bases at J, with 11 bases between the two ends. This CDR3 region has 12 residues. In DNA, the CDR3 is TGTGCCAGTGGTGGGGGGAGTCAGCCCCAGCATTTT. It encodes CASGGGSQPQHF.

The V and J genes are TRBV7-9 and TRBJ1-2; 9 bases agree with TRBD1. Germline CDR1 and CDR2: SEHNR and FQNEAQ (reference sequence). The CDR3 has 15 amino acids. V lost 1 base and J lost 4; bases outside the gene matches: 4. CDR3 region: CASSLVGQGLYGYTF. Written as DNA, the CDR3 is TGTGCCAGCAGCTTAGTAGGACAGGGGCTCTATGGCTACACCTTC.

The CDR3 spells CASRLREGSTGELFF. The CDR3 nucleotides read TGTGCCAGCAGATTGAGGGAGGGATCCACCGGGGAGCTGTTTTTT. V usage is TRBV7-9 and J usage is TRBJ2-2, with 7 bases fitting TRBD2. J gave up 4 bases and V 6 bases, and 8 bases lay outside the gene matches. The length of the CDR3 is 15 residues. Germline assignment: CDR1 SEHNR and CDR2 FQNEAQ (reference sequence).

This clone came up once. The genes are TRBV27 and TRBJ2-2; D is uncertain. In germline, CDR1 is MNHEY, CDR2 SMNVEV (reference sequence). The ends were cut back, 1 base at V and 2 bases at J, with 5 bases in the middle. The length of the CDR3 is 14 residues. In DNA, the CDR3 is TGTGCCAGCAGTTTATTCGGAAACACCGGGGAGCTGTTTTTT. It encodes CASSLFGNTGELFF.

This chain joins TRBV7-8 and TRBJ1-5; D is uncertain. The CDR3 extends over 18 amino acids. V was pared by 1 base and J by 1 base, with 17 bases between. CDR1 SGHVS and CDR2 FQNEAQ come from the germline V gene. In DNA form, the CDR3 reads TGTGCCAGCAGCTTAGTTCCATTGTCGCAACGGAGCAATCAGCCCCAGCATTTT. This encodes CASSLVPLSQRSNQPQHF.

Here the CDR3 reads CASSAGTPMNTEAFF. The DNA for the CDR3 is TGTGCCAGCAGTGCCGGGACACCCATGAACACTGAAGCTTTCTTT. This chain connects TRBV6-1 to TRBJ1-1, with a tentative D call TRBD1 (6 bases). Germline assignment: CDR1 MNHNS and CDR2 SASEGT. This CDR3 is 15 amino acids long. V was clipped by 4 bases and J by 0 bases, with 12 bases between them.

J is TRBJ2-5 and V is TRBV4-1; TRBD2 matches 10 bases. Germline CDR1 MGHRA, CDR2 YSYEKL. The CDR3 covers 16 residues. Trimming took 0 bases from V and 5 from J; bases not matched to a gene: 6. The chain's CDR3 is CASSQESSGGRETQYF. In nucleotides, the CDR3 is TGCGCCAGCAGCCAAGAGTCTAGCGGGGGTAGGGAGACCCAGTACTTC.

The chain carries TRBV2 and TRBJ1-2, with 7 nucleotides matching TRBD1. With 4 bases clipped from V and 2 bases from J, the junction kept 1 base outside the gene matches. Germline V gene sequence: CDR1 SNHLY, CDR2 FYNNEI. CDR3 length equals 13 residues. The CDR3 spells CASSGDSNYGYTF. The CDR3 bases are TGTGCCAGCAGTGGGGACAGCAACTATGGCTACACCTTC.

The chain recombines TRBV19 with TRBJ2-5, with D unclear. This CDR3 spans 16 amino acids. Per the germline V gene, CDR1 is LNHDA and CDR2 is SQIVND (reference sequence). V was pared by 2 bases and J by 0 bases, with 13 bases between. Written as DNA, the CDR3 is TGTGCCAGTAGTATAACGGGCAGCCCGTACCAAGAGACCCAGTACTTC. As protein: CASSITGSPYQETQYF.

The chain combines TRBV6-1 with TRBJ1-6; possible D gene TRBD1, 5 bases. There are 13 residues in the CDR3. CDR1 MNHNS and CDR2 SASEGT come from the germline V gene. Trimming stripped 6 bases from V and 7 bases from J, with 10 bases between. This CDR3 reads CASRGGRNSPLHF. CDR3 in DNA: TGTGCCAGCAGGGGGGGTAGGAATTCACCCCTCCACTTT.

This clone was observed once. V is TRBV4-1 and J is TRBJ1-2, with a possible D match to TRBD1 (6 bases). The CDR3 is made up of 12 amino acids. The V gene lost 6 bases and the J gene lost 3 bases, with 8 bases spanning the gap. Per germline, CDR1 MGHRA and CDR2 YSYEKL. CDR3 in DNA: TGCGCCAGCAGGGCAGGGGACTATGGCTACACCTTC. Its protein product is CASRAGDYGYTF.

This chain joins TRBV9 and TRBJ2-7; possibly TRBD1 for D (5 bases). V lost 3 bases and J lost 5, with 21 bases in between. Germline CDR1 is SGDLS and CDR2 is YYNGEE. This CDR3 contains 16 residues. The CDR3, as DNA: TGTGCCAGCAGCGCGTCCCAGCGCGCAGGGTACCACGAGCAGTACTTC. It specifies CASSASQRAGYHEQYF.

The chain employs TRBV7-9 and TRBJ2-5, with D unclear. The CDR3 sequence is 13 residues long. Germline CDR1 and CDR2: SEHNR and FQNEAQ (reference sequence). V lost 0 bases, J lost 5 bases, and 7 bases lay in between. CDR3 in DNA: TGTGCCAGCAGCTTAGCGCCTGATGAGACCCAGTACTTC. Its protein is CASSLAPDETQYF.

The J gene is TRBJ2-2, the V gene TRBV29-1; D not resolved. Deletions cut 6 bases from V and 5 bases from J, with 10 bases between. This CDR3 has 12 amino acids. Looked up from germline, CDR1 is SQVTM and CDR2 is ANQGSEA. CDR3: CSVPARTGELFF. CDR3 bases: TGCAGCGTGCCCGCCCGGACCGGGGAGCTGTTTTTT.

CDR3 loop: CASMRATRSRDSPLHF. CDR3 bases: TGTGCCAGTATGAGAGCCACACGGTCTAGGGATTCACCCCTCCACTTT. The chain recombines TRBV19 with TRBJ1-6; D not resolved. The CDR3 has 16 amino acids. Trimming stripped 7 bases from V and 8 bases from J, with 21 bases between. Germline V gene sequence: CDR1 LNHDA, CDR2 SQIVND (reference sequence).

This clone was recorded only once. The V and J genes are TRBV19 and TRBJ2-7; 9 bases map to TRBD1. Germline assignment: CDR1 LNHDA and CDR2 SQIVND (reference sequence). The CDR3 totals 14 residues. The ends lost 5 bases at V and 6 bases at J; junction bases unmatched: 8. For the CDR3, the DNA is TGTGCCAGTAGTGATGGGACAGGGCGAGGCGAGCAGTACTTC. The encoded protein is CASSDGTGRGEQYF.

The table lists this clone with a few counts. This chain connects TRBV2 to TRBJ1-5, with D unresolved. Trimming stripped 0 bases from V and 0 bases from J, with 9 bases between. Germline V gene data show CDR1 as SNHLY and CDR2 as FYNNEI. The CDR3 is made up of 16 amino acids. CDR3 bases: TGTGCCAGCAGTGAAGCTAGACGGCATAGCAATCAGCCCCAGCATTTT. It encodes CASSEARRHSNQPQHF.

The chain is built from TRBV27 and TRBJ1-1; 9 positions match TRBD1. The CDR3 loop spans 14 amino acids. J lost 7 bases, V lost 5 bases, and 8 bases had no gene match. The germline gives CDR1 MNHEY, CDR2 SMNVEV (reference sequence). The CDR3 spells CASSLTGGSVEAFF. Here the CDR3 DNA reads TGTGCCAGCAGTCTCACAGGGGGCTCGGTTGAAGCTTTCTTT.

This chain links TRBV19 with TRBJ1-1; D not certain. Trimming stripped 6 bases from V and 0 bases from J, with 8 bases between. The CDR3 loop spans 13 amino acids. Per germline, CDR1 LNHDA and CDR2 SQIVND (reference sequence). The CDR3 DNA follows: TGTGCCAGTAGGCGGAGCATGAACACTGAAGCTTTCTTT. Translating gives CASRRSMNTEAFF.

J is TRBJ2-7 and V is TRBV2; D not resolved. V was trimmed by 8 bases and J by 6 bases, leaving 17 bases between them. This CDR3 comprises 13 residues. The V gene's germline CDR1 is SNHLY and CDR2 FYNNEI. CDR3 in DNA: TGTGCCAGCGAGGCGGAAAGTCCCGCCGAGCAGTACTTC. Translating gives CASEAESPAEQYF. Full variable domain (outside the CDR3, taken from reference TRBV2 and TRBJ2-7): EPEVTQTPSHQVTQMGQEVILRCVPISNHLYFYWYRQILGQKVEFLVSFYNNEISEKSEIFDDQFSVERPDGSNFTLKIRSTKLEDSAMYFCASEAESPAEQYFGPGTRLTVT.

The chain links TRBV5-8 to TRBJ2-1; D might be TRBD1 or TRBD2, each matching 6 bases. The CDR3 totals 16 residues. V dropped 0 bases and J dropped 2 bases, with 12 bases sitting between them. CDR1 is SGHTS, CDR2 YDEGEE, per germline. CDR3 sequence: CASSLAGGHTYNEQFF. CDR3 sequence (DNA): TGTGCCAGCAGCTTGGCCGGGGGCCACACCTACAATGAGCAGTTCTTC.

V gene TRBV7-9 combines with J gene TRBJ2-1, with D uncertain. Germline lookup yields CDR1 SEHNR and CDR2 FQNEAQ (reference sequence). V was trimmed by 2 bases and J by 8 bases, leaving 10 bases between them. The CDR3 covers 13 residues. CDR3 nucleotide sequence: TGTGCCAGCAGCTTAAACTTTGGGGATGAGCAGTTCTTC. It specifies CASSLNFGDEQFF.

The gene calls are TRBV5-4 and TRBJ2-2; no firm D call. Germline values: CDR1 SGHNT, CDR2 YYREEE (reference sequence). This CDR3 has 13 residues. V gave up 3 bases and J gave up 6 bases, with 9 bases separating them. The CDR3 region is CASSSRTSGELFF. CDR3 coding DNA: TGTGCCAGCAGCTCGAGGACCTCCGGGGAGCTGTTTTTT.

The chain combines TRBV6-5 with TRBJ2-3; 8 bases line up with TRBD2. The ends lost 2 bases at V and 3 bases at J; junction bases unmatched: 4. Per germline, CDR1 MNHEY and CDR2 SVGAGI. CDR3 length: 15 amino acids. The CDR3 here is CASSYDGGETDTQYF. The CDR3 DNA reads as TGTGCCAGCAGTTACGACGGGGGGGAGACAGATACGCAGTATTTT.

This chain links TRBV15 with TRBJ2-2; D is undetermined. Germline assignment: CDR1 LNHNV and CDR2 YYDKDF (reference sequence). The CDR3 loop spans 13 amino acids. The germline V and J ends were trimmed by 3 bases and 10 bases, with 12 bases remaining between them. CDR3 loop: CATSRTLIEELFF. CDR3 coding DNA: TGTGCCACCAGCAGGACCTTAATTGAGGAGCTGTTTTTT.

This rearrangement joins TRBV29-1 to TRBJ1-1; TRBD1 might be the D (6 bases). Deletions cut 6 bases from V and 4 bases from J, with 15 bases between. CDR3 length: 13 amino acids. Per germline, CDR1 SQVTM and CDR2 ANQGSEA. The CDR3: CSVSHREPTEAFF. In DNA, the CDR3 is TGCAGCGTCTCCCACAGGGAACCCACTGAAGCTTTCTTT. The variable domain in full, with the rest retrieved from reference TRBV29-1 and TRBJ1-1, is SAVISQKPSRDICQRGTSLTIQCQVDSQVTMMFWYRQQPGQSLTLIATANQGSEATYESGFVIDKFPISRPNLTFSTLTVSNMSPEDSSIYLCSVSHREPTEAFFGQGTRLTVV.

This chain connects TRBV25-1 to TRBJ1-3; D is undetermined. The CDR3 length is 13 residues. Looked up from germline, CDR1 is MGHDK and CDR2 is SYGVNS. Trimming left V 4 bases short and J 4 bases short, with 8 bases between. In DNA form, the CDR3 reads TGTGCCAGCAGTGCGGGGTTAGGAAACACCATATATTTT. Its protein is CASSAGLGNTIYF.